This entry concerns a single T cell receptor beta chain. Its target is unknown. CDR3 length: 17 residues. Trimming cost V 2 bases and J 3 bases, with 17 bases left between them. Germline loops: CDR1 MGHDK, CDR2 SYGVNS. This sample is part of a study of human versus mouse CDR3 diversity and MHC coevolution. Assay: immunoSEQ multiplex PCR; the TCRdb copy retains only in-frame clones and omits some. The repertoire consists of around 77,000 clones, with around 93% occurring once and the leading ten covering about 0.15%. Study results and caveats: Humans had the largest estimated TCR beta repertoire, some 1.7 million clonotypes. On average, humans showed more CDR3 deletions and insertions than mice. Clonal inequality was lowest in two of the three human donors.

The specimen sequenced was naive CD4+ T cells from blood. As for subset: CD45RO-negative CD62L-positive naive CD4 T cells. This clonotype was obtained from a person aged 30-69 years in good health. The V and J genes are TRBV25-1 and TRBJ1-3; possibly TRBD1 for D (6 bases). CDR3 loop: CASSERGGLALGNTIYF. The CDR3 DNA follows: TGTGCCAGCAGTGAACGGGGGGGCTTGGCACTTGGAAACACCATATATTTT.